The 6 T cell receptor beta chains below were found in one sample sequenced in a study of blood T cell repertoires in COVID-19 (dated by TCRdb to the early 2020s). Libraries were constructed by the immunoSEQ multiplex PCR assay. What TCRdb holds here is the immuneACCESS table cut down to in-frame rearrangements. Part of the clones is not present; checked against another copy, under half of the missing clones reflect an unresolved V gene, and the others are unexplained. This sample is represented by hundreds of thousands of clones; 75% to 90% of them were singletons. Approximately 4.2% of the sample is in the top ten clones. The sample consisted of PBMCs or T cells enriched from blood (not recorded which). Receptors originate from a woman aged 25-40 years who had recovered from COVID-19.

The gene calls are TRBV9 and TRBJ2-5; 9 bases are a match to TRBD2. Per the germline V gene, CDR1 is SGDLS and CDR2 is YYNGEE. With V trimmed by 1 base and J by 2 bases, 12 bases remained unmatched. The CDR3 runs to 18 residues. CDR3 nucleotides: TGTGCCAGCAGCGTAATGGGAGCTAGCGGGATCCATCAAGAGACCCAGTACTTC. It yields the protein CASSVMGASGIHQETQYF.

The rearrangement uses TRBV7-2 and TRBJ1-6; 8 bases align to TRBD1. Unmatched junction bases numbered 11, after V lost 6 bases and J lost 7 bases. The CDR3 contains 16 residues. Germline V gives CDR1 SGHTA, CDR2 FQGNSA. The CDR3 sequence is CASRQRQGARNSPLHF. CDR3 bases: TGTGCCAGCAGGCAAAGGCAGGGGGCAAGAAATTCACCCCTCCACTTT.

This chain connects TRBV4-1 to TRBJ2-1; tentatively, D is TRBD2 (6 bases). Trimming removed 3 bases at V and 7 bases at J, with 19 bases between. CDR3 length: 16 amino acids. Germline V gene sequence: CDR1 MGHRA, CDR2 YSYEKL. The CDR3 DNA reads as TGCGCCAGCAGCCAGAATCCCAATCGACTAGGGAATGAGCAGTTCTTC. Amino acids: CASSQNPNRLGNEQFF.

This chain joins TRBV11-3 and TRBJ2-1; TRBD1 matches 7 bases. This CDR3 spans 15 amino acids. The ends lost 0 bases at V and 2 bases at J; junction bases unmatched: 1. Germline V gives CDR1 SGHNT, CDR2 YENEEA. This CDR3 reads CASSLEQGTYNEQFF. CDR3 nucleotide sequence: TGTGCCAGCAGCTTAGAACAGGGGACCTACAATGAGCAGTTCTTC.

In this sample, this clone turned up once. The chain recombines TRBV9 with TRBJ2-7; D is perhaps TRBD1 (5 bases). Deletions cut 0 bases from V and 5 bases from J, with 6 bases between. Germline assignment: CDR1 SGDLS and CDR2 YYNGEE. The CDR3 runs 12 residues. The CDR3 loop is CASSVGGHEQYF. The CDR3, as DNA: TGTGCCAGCAGCGTAGGGGGCCACGAGCAGTACTTC.

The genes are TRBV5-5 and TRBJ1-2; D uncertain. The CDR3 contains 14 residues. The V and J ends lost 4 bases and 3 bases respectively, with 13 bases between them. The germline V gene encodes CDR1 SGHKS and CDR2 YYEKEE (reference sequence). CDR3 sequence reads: CASSHVEGDYGYTF. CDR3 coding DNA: TGTGCCAGCAGCCATGTGGAGGGCGACTATGGCTACACCTTC. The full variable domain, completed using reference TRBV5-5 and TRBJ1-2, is DAGVTQSPTHLIKTRGQQVTLRCSPISGHKSVSWYQQVLGQGPQFIFQYYEKEERGRGNFPDRFSARQFPNYSSELNVNALLLGDSALYLCASSHVEGDYGYTFGSGTRLTVV.